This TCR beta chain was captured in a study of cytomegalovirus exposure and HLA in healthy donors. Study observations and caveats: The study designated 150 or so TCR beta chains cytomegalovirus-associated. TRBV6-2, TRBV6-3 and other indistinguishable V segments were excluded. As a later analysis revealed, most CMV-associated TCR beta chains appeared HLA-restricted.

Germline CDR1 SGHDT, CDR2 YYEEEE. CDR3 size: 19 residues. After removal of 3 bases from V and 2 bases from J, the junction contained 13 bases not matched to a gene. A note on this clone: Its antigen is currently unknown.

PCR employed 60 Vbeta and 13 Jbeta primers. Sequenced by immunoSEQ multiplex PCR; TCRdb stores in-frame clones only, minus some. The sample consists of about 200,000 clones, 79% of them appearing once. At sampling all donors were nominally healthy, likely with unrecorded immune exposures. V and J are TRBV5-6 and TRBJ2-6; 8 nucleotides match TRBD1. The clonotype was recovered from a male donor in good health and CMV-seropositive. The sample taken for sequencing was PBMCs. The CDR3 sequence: CASSWADRGIGAGANVLTF. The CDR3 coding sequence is TGTGCCAGCAGCTGGGCCGACAGGGGAATAGGGGCTGGGGCCAACGTCCTGACTTTC.